What follows is one T cell receptor beta chain and its context. The CDR3 sequence is 15 residues long. In germline, CDR1 is MNHEY, CDR2 SMNVEV (reference sequence). The V end lost 6 bases, the J end lost 0 bases, and 11 bases lay between the germline ends. This specimen belongs to a study of shared clonotypes between healthy human individuals. Here immunoSEQ multiplex PCR was the method, and the copy in TCRdb shows in-frame clones only, minus some. Among some 900,000 clones listed, approximately 80% were seen once. The chain links TRBV27 to TRBJ1-4, with a tentative D call TRBD1 (5 bases). Specimen: memory CD4+ T cells sorted from blood. Subset reported: CD45RA-negative fraction. This clonotype originated in a man between 18 and 29 years old in good health. The CDR3 spells CASRPTATTNEKLFF. The CDR3 region has the DNA TGTGCCAGCAGGCCGACAGCCACAACTAATGAAAAACTGTTTTTT.